This T cell receptor beta chain was recorded in a study of shared clonotypes between healthy human individuals. As processed by the authors: ImmunoSEQ output lacked quality scores and full-length reads, limiting matched filtering. Using immunoSEQ multiplex PCR, the repertoire was profiled, and TCRdb retains in-frame clones only, with some absent. V, J and clone size were drawn from that table, and D and trimming were deduced from the DNA. The profile shows about 2 million clones, roughly 95% of them singletons. Study conclusions and caveats: Among the subsets, naive ones generally showed larger estimated richness than memory ones. The rarefaction results pointed to incomplete sorted-subset sequencing despite large depth. In a few donors, around 5% of naive CD4 clonotypes appeared in common.

For this clone: Its antigen is still unknown.

Input material: naive CD4+ T cells sorted from blood. As to subset: CD45RA+ positively selected. The receptor was isolated from a man younger than 35 in good health.

CDR3 residues: CASSWVGQEPSYGYTF. Here the CDR3 DNA reads TGTGCCAGCAGCTGGGTTGGACAGGAGCCCTCCTATGGCTACACCTTC. The chain couples TRBV7-9 to TRBJ1-2, with 7 bases identical to TRBD1. Germline CDR1 and CDR2: SEHNR and FQNEAQ (reference sequence). The CDR3 totals 16 residues. The J segment lost 4 bases and the V segment lost 4 bases, leaving 12 bases of the junction unmatched.